Each of the 5 T cell receptor beta chains below was sequenced from the same sample in a study of shared clonotypes between healthy human individuals. CD45RO-negative cells were positively selected for CCR7, leaving out terminally differentiated effector memory CD45RA+ cells. The data were produced by immunoSEQ multiplex PCR, yet TCRdb's version contains in-frame clones alone and is incomplete. The repertoire consists of about 590,000 clones, with about 95% occurring once and the leading ten covering roughly 0.1%. Specimen: naive CD8+ T cells sorted from blood. The origin of the receptors is a woman aged 25 to 45 in good health.

The rearrangement uses TRBV10-3 and TRBJ1-2; D unclear. V lost 4 bases and J lost 0, with 9 bases in between. The CDR3 loop spans 14 amino acids. Germline CDR1 reads ENHRY; CDR2 reads SYGVKD. As DNA, the CDR3 is TGTGCCATCAGTGGAGAGGGCTCTAACTATGGCTACACCTTC. It specifies CAISGEGSNYGYTF.

A note on this clone: Other DNA sequences from this sample encode an identical CDR3 as well. The chain carries TRBV2 and TRBJ1-1; D unclear. The CDR3 is made up of 12 amino acids. Trimming pared 2 bases from V and 0 bases from J, leaving 1 base between. Per the germline V gene, CDR1 is SNHLY and CDR2 is FYNNEI. The CDR3 loop is CASSELNTEAFF. The CDR3 coding sequence is TGTGCCAGCAGTGAATTGAACACTGAAGCTTTCTTT. The entire variable domain, with the rest obtained from reference TRBV2 and TRBJ1-1, is as follows: EPEVTQTPSHQVTQMGQEVILRCVPISNHLYFYWYRQILGQKVEFLVSFYNNEISEKSEIFDDQFSVERPDGSNFTLKIRSTKLEDSAMYFCASSELNTEAFFGQGTRLTVV.

V is TRBV7-9 and J is TRBJ1-2; D is uncertain. The ends were cut back, 6 bases at V and 6 bases at J, with 17 bases in the middle. The CDR3 has 14 residues. The germline gives CDR1 SEHNR, CDR2 FQNEAQ (reference sequence). The CDR3 protein is CASRPDPPGDGYTF. CDR3 nucleotide sequence: TGTGCCAGCAGACCCGACCCCCCCGGGGATGGCTACACCTTC. Supplemented by reference TRBV7-9 and TRBJ1-2, the full variable domain reads DTGVSQNPRHKITKRGQNVTFRCDPISEHNRLYWYRQTLGQGPEFLTYFQNEAQLEKSRLLSDRFSAERPKGSFSTLEIQRTEQGDSAMYLCASRPDPPGDGYTFGSGTRLTVV.

V usage is TRBV27 and J usage is TRBJ2-2, with 7 bases that match TRBD1. The CDR3 runs to 15 residues. With V trimmed by 5 bases and J by 1 base, 4 bases remained unmatched. Germline CDR1 MNHEY, CDR2 SMNVEV (reference sequence). The CDR3 DNA follows: TGTGCCAGCAGTGTCCGGACAGGGAACACCGGGGAGCTGTTTTTT. It codes for CASSVRTGNTGELFF.

This clone was detected only once. J is TRBJ2-1 and V is TRBV27; D unclear. The CDR3 consists of 11 residues. The germline CDR1 and CDR2 sequences are MNHEY and SMNVEV (reference sequence). The V gene lost 7 bases and the J gene lost 6 bases, with 7 bases spanning the gap. The CDR3 sequence is CASIRGNEQFF. CDR3 nucleotide sequence: TGTGCCAGCATACGCGGCAATGAGCAGTTCTTC.